This T cell receptor beta chain was sequenced for a study of OX40 agonist ivuxolimab in advanced cancers. Across the study: Partial responses, seen in three patients, involved one hepatocellular carcinoma and two cutaneous melanomas. Findings and caveats of the study: The CD4+ and CD8+ T cells in the blood had expanded clonally by week 6 at 0.1 to 3.0 mg/kg.

The CDR3 is 14 residues long. Per germline, CDR1 MDHEN and CDR2 SYDVKM. Of note for this clone: Its antigen is not identified.

Produced via immunoSEQ multiplex PCR; TCRdb's table is partial and in-frame only. The sample consists of about 77,000 clones, just over 90% of them appearing once. The specimen comprised CD4+ or CD8+ T cells sorted from blood, sampled in a trial of the OX40 agonist ivuxolimab. This receptor was obtained from an adult with an advanced solid tumor such as melanoma, head and neck, liver or kidney cancer. V and J are TRBV28 and TRBJ2-5, with 8 positions matching TRBD2. Matching the DNA end better, TRBJ2-7 makes the J call doubtful. The CDR3 reads CASLPGGSSYEQYF. CDR3 nucleotides: TGTGCCAGCCTGCCGGGAGGGAGTTCCTACGAGCAGTACTTC.